These 28 T cell receptor beta chains were sequenced from one sample in a study of T-cell memory formation after mild COVID-19. A single record per CDR3 protein comes from TCRdb applying MiXCR to the 5' RACE reads. The sample records around 200,000 distinct CDR3 sequences, about 11% being singletons. Sequenced sample: PBMCs or a T cell subset sorted from them (not recorded which). Source of these receptors: a young man who had mild COVID-19 (a few samples of this study predate the infection). Cell type and time point are not known.

This clonotype was observed a few times. This rearrangement joins TRBV5-4 to TRBJ2-1; 9 nucleotides align to TRBD1. CDR1 and CDR2 from the germline V gene are SGHNT and YYREEE (reference sequence). Germline trimming cut 1 base from V and 6 bases from J; bases unmatched to any gene: 5. The CDR3 is made up of 15 amino acids. This chain's CDR3 is CASSLSGQGLNEQFF. The CDR3 DNA is TGTGCCAGCAGCTTGTCGGGACAGGGTCTCAATGAGCAGTTCTTC.

This sequence joins TRBV7-3 and TRBJ2-1; D gene uncertain. This CDR3 has 13 residues. Trimming shortened V by 3 bases and J by 8 bases, and 11 bases separated the two germline ends. Per germline, CDR1 SGHTA and CDR2 FQGTGA. The CDR3 bases are TGTGCCAGCAGCTTGTGGGGTAGGGATGAGCAGTTCTTC. This gives the protein CASSLWGRDEQFF. Full variable domain (outside the CDR3, taken from reference TRBV7-3 and TRBJ2-1): GAGVSQTPSNKVTEKGKYVELRCDPISGHTALYWYRQSLGQGPEFLIYFQGTGAADDSGLPNDRFFAVRPEGSVSTLKIQRTERGDSAVYLCASSLWGRDEQFFGPGTRLTVL.

This clonotype appeared a few times. The rearrangement uses TRBV12-3 or TRBV12-4 and TRBJ1-5, with 8 bases identical to TRBD1. The CDR3 extends over 13 amino acids. Trimming at V came to 7 bases and at J to 7 bases, leaving 6 bases not matched to a gene. CDR3 loop: CASILTGDQPQHF. In DNA form, the CDR3 reads TGTGCCAGCATTCTGACAGGGGACCAGCCCCAGCATTTT.

In this sample, this clonotype turned up a few times. V is TRBV12-3 or TRBV12-4 and J is TRBJ1-1; TRBD1 agrees at 10 bases. V dropped 7 bases and J dropped 7; count of bases not matched to a gene: 9. The CDR3 has 14 amino acids. For the CDR3, the DNA is TGTGCCAGCAACGACAGGGGGCCCCGGGGTGAAGCTTTCTTT. Its translation is CASNDRGPRGEAFF.

This clonotype turned up a few times. Written as DNA, the CDR3 is TGTGCCAGCAGGCCCCTGGGACAGTCCTACGAGCAGTACTTC. Translated, it gives CASRPLGQSYEQYF. The rearrangement links TRBV6-2 or TRBV6-3 to TRBJ2-7; TRBD1 agrees at 7 bases. In germline, CDR1 is MNHEY, CDR2 SVGEGT. The CDR3 has 14 amino acids. V gave up 6 bases and J gave up 1 base; unmatched junction bases: 6.

The table lists this clonotype with many counts. The chain has TRBV6-5 and TRBJ2-2; D gene ambiguous. The CDR3 is made up of 14 amino acids. Trimming took 2 bases from V and 6 from J, leaving 10 bases between them. From germline, CDR1 is MNHEY and CDR2 SVGAGI. CDR3 nucleotide sequence: TGTGCCAGCAGTTACGTGCCGGTCCCCGGGGAGCTGTTTTTT. Protein product: CASSYVPVPGELFF.

This clonotype was seen more than once but under ten times. The CDR3 DNA reads TGTGCCAGCAGTTTCGGAGCGGGGTACTACGAGCAGTACTTC. Translated: CASSFGAGYYEQYF. This chain joins TRBV12-3 or TRBV12-4 and TRBJ2-7; TRBD2 matches at 7 bases. The length of the CDR3 is 14 residues. V was clipped by 3 bases and J by 3 bases; unmatched bases: 5.

This clonotype was counted between two and nine times. The genes are TRBV7-3 and TRBJ2-2; possibly TRBD2 for D (6 bases). CDR3 length equals 15 residues. Trimming took 5 bases from V and 7 from J, leaving 17 bases between them. The germline gives CDR1 SGHTA, CDR2 FQGTGA. The CDR3 DNA follows: TGTGCCAGCAGCCCCGGTTCGGGGGACGTCGGGGAGCTGTTTTTT. This codes for CASSPGSGDVGELFF.

This clonotype occurred a few times. This rearrangement joins TRBV18 to TRBJ2-7; TRBD2 is a possible D gene (5 bases). This CDR3 has 14 amino acids. The V and J ends lost 3 bases and 0 bases respectively, with 9 bases between them. CDR1 and CDR2 (germline): KGHSH, LQKENI. CDR3 bases: TGTGCCAGCTCACCCCCCGAGGGCTCCTACGAGCAGTACTTC. Its translation is CASSPPEGSYEQYF.

This clonotype has a handful of counts. This chain joins TRBV2 and TRBJ2-2, with 7 nucleotides matching TRBD1. This CDR3 contains 15 residues. Germline assignment: CDR1 SNHLY and CDR2 FYNNEI. J gave up 0 bases and V 6 bases, and 4 bases lay outside the gene matches. The CDR3 DNA reads TGTGCCAGCAGGCGAGGGACAGCGAACACCGGGGAGCTGTTTTTT. This sequence encodes CASRRGTANTGELFF.

The genes are TRBV10-3 and TRBJ1-5; TRBD1 matches 8 bases. CDR3 length equals 12 residues. The germline V gene has CDR1 ENHRY and CDR2 SYGVKD. Losses at the gene ends were 10 bases for V and 4 bases for J; bases not matched to a gene: 3. Here the CDR3 reads CATGQGNQPQHF. Written as DNA, the CDR3 is TGTGCCACCGGACAGGGTAATCAGCCCCAGCATTTT.

This clonotype was detected a few times. The V call is TRBV7-2, the J call TRBJ2-5; D gene unclear. This CDR3 spans 12 amino acids. Looked up from germline, CDR1 is SGHTA and CDR2 is FQGNSA. The V gene lost 5 bases and the J gene lost 6 bases, with 10 bases spanning the gap. The CDR3 sequence: CASSDRTQTQYF. The CDR3 DNA sequence: TGTGCCAGCAGCGATAGAACCCAGACCCAGTACTTC.

The chain employs TRBV5-1 and TRBJ1-1; D unclear. This CDR3 contains 15 residues. Trimming pared 0 bases from V and 1 base from J, leaving 10 bases between. Germline V gene data show CDR1 as SGHRS and CDR2 as YFSETQ. The CDR3 bases are TGCGCCAGCAGCTTGGTTTGGGAGGGGAACACTGAAGCTTTCTTT. This codes for CASSLVWEGNTEAFF. The full variable domain, with the rest looked up from reference TRBV5-1 and TRBJ1-1, is KAGVTQTPRYLIKTRGQQVTLSCSPISGHRSVSWYQQTPGQGLQFLFEYFSETQRNKGNFPGRFSGRQFSNSRSEMNVSTLELGDSALYLCASSLVWEGNTEAFFGQGTRLTVV.

The chain is built from TRBV4-2 and TRBJ1-4; D call uncertain. V was cut by 5 bases and J by 3 bases, with 19 bases left in between. The CDR3 is made up of 17 amino acids. Germline loops: CDR1 LGHNA, CDR2 YNFKEQ. CDR3 DNA sequence: TGTGCCAGCAGCTCTAACGTTCAAGGGTCACCTAATGAAAAACTGTTTTTT. This codes for CASSSNVQGSPNEKLFF.

This clonotype was detected a few times. The chain combines TRBV7-2 with TRBJ2-7; 10 bases are shared with TRBD1. The CDR3 totals 15 residues. Losses at the gene ends were 2 bases for V and 3 bases for J; bases not matched to a gene: 4. Looked up from germline, CDR1 is SGHTA and CDR2 is FQGNSA. The CDR3, as DNA: TGTGCCAGCAGCTTAAGGGACAGGGGAAACTACGAGCAGTACTTC. This codes for CASSLRDRGNYEQYF. Looking up the rest from reference TRBV7-2 and TRBJ2-7 gives the full variable domain: GAGVSQSPSNKVTEKGKDVELRCDPISGHTALYWYRQSLGQGLEFLIYFQGNSAPDKSGLPSDRFSAERTGGSVSTLTIQRTQQEDSAVYLCASSLRDRGNYEQYFGPGTRLTVT.

A few counts support this clonotype. This chain uses TRBV20-1 with TRBJ1-2; possibly TRBD1 for D (6 bases). Germline loops: CDR1 DFQATT, CDR2 SNEGSKA (reference sequence). CDR3 length equals 15 residues. Trimming took 3 bases from V and 5 from J, leaving 19 bases between them. The CDR3 bases are TGCAGTGCTAGTGGGGGCAGGGGCCAAGGGTATGGCTACACCTTC. Residues: CSASGGRGQGYGYTF.

This clonotype turned up a few times. This chain connects TRBV5-4 to TRBJ1-1; 10 bases align to TRBD1. J was trimmed by 5 bases and V by 2 bases; bases with no gene match: 6. The germline CDR1 and CDR2 sequences are SGHNT and YYREEE (reference sequence). The CDR3 extends over 15 amino acids. CDR3 sequence reads: CASSLRDRGETEAFF. The CDR3, as DNA: TGTGCCAGCAGCTTAAGGGACAGGGGCGAGACTGAAGCTTTCTTT.

V and J are TRBV6-2 or TRBV6-3 and TRBJ2-7, with 9 nucleotides matching TRBD1. Germline CDR1 and CDR2: MNHEY and SVGEGT. This CDR3 comprises 15 residues. With 7 bases clipped from V and 2 bases from J, the junction kept 9 bases outside the gene matches. CDR3 residues: CASTPTDRGTYEQYF. In nucleotides, the CDR3 is TGTGCCAGCACCCCAACGGACAGGGGCACCTACGAGCAGTACTTC.

The rearrangement joins TRBV2 to TRBJ2-1; D ambiguous. Trimming left V 2 bases short and J 7 bases short, with 12 bases between. This CDR3 contains 14 residues. Germline CDR1 is SNHLY and CDR2 is FYNNEI. CDR3 protein: CASSERPTRNEQFF. CDR3 in DNA: TGTGCCAGCAGTGAACGACCTACCCGGAATGAGCAGTTCTTC.

The chain recombines TRBV20-1 with TRBJ1-5, with unresolved D. The V end was cut by 4 bases, the J end by 4 bases, with 8 bases between. Germline V gene data show CDR1 as DFQATT and CDR2 as SNEGSKA (reference sequence). The CDR3 extends over 12 amino acids. CDR3 nucleotide sequence: TGCAGTGCTATCCGCAAGAATCAGCCCCAGCATTTT. Its protein is CSAIRKNQPQHF.

The chain recombines TRBV6-4 with TRBJ2-2, with 7 bases identical to TRBD1. Germline V CDR1 and CDR2: MRHNA, SNTAGT. This CDR3 region has 15 residues. J was trimmed by 6 bases and V by 3 bases; bases with no gene match: 7. CDR3 sequence: CASSEASTGPGELFF. The CDR3 DNA reads as TGTGCCAGCAGTGAGGCCTCGACAGGGCCCGGGGAGCTGTTTTTT.

This clonotype was picked up many times. The gene calls are TRBV7-2 and TRBJ2-2, with 7 bases that match TRBD2. The CDR3 extends over 16 amino acids. V shed 2 bases and J 1 base; nucleotides not matched to a gene: 4. CDR1 and CDR2 from the germline V gene are SGHTA and FQGNSA. The DNA for the CDR3 is TGTGCCAGCAGCTTATCAGCGGGGCGGAACACCGGGGAGCTGTTTTTT. This codes for CASSLSAGRNTGELFF. The full variable domain, rest sourced from reference TRBV7-2 and TRBJ2-2, is GAGVSQSPSNKVTEKGKDVELRCDPISGHTALYWYRQSLGQGLEFLIYFQGNSAPDKSGLPSDRFSAERTGGSVSTLTIQRTQQEDSAVYLCASSLSAGRNTGELFFGEGSRLTVL.

This chain uses TRBV9 with TRBJ2-1, with unresolved D. Trimming removed 0 bases at V and 0 bases at J, with 10 bases between. The CDR3 is 16 residues long. Germline-derived CDR1 and CDR2 are SGDLS and YYNGEE. The CDR3 coding sequence is TGTGCCAGCAGCGTAGCCTGGCTGAGCTCCTACAATGAGCAGTTCTTC. Translation: CASSVAWLSSYNEQFF.

The chain has TRBV20-1 and TRBJ1-3; D may be TRBD1 (6 bases). Germline CDR1 and CDR2: DFQATT and SNEGSKA (reference sequence). The V end was cut by 1 base, the J end by 6 bases, with 10 bases between. CDR3 size: 13 residues. DNA of the CDR3: TGCAGTGCTAGAGGCAGGGGATTAAACACCATATATTTT. Its protein is CSARGRGLNTIYF.

The chain has TRBV7-3 and TRBJ2-7; D possibly corresponds to TRBD1 (5 bases). Germline assignment: CDR1 SGHTA and CDR2 FQGTGA. The CDR3 extends over 13 amino acids. The V end lost 2 bases, the J end lost 7 bases, and 12 bases lay between the germline ends. DNA for the CDR3: TGTGCCAGCAGCTTAGACAGCCTGCGGGAGCAGTACGTC. It encodes CASSLDSLREQYV.

This clonotype has a handful of counts. The J gene is TRBJ2-5, the V gene TRBV6-2 or TRBV6-3, with D unresolved. With 0 bases removed from V and 4 bases from J, the gap between germline ends came to 9 bases. In germline, CDR1 is MNHEY, CDR2 SVGEGT. The CDR3 consists of 14 residues. As DNA, the CDR3 is TGTGCCAGCAGTTACTCGCTAATTGGAGAGACCCAGTACTTC. It codes for CASSYSLIGETQYF.

CDR3 sequence (DNA): TGTGCCAGCAGCTTAATTCCTAGCCCCCCCACAGATACGCAGTATTTT. It translates to CASSLIPSPPTDTQYF. The genes are TRBV7-3 and TRBJ2-3; possible D gene TRBD2, 5 bases. The CDR3 is 16 amino acids. Per germline, CDR1 SGHTA and CDR2 FQGTGA. Trimming stripped 1 base from V and 2 bases from J, with 13 bases between.

Only a few counts were recorded for this clonotype. The chain employs TRBV6-1 and TRBJ1-1, with D hard to call. V dropped 11 bases and J dropped 0 bases, with 13 bases sitting between them. This CDR3 region has 13 residues. The germline gives CDR1 MNHNS, CDR2 SASEGT. This chain's CDR3 is CAGEQQLNTEAFF. CDR3 nucleotide sequence: TGTGCCGGAGAACAGCAGCTGAACACTGAAGCTTTCTTT.